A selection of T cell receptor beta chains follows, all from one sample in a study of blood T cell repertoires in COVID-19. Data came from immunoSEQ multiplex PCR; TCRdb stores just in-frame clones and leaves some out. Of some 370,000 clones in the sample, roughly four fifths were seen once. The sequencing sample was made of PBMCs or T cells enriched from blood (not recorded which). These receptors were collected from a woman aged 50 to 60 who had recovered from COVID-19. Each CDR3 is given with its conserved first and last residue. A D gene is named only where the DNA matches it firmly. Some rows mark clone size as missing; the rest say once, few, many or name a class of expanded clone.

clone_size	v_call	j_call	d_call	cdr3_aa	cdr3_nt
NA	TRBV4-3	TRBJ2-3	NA	CASSQDVIPPTDTQYF	TGCGCCAGCAGCCAAGATGTAATCCCCCCTACAGATACGCAGTATTTT
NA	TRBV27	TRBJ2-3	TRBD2	CASSLGRGVTDTQYF	TGTGCCAGCAGTTTAGGGCGGGGGGTGACAGATACGCAGTATTTT
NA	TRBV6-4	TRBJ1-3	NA	CARPHGVPGNTIYF	TGTGCCAGACCTCACGGGGTCCCTGGAAACACCATATATTTT
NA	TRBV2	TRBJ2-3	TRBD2	CASRGWTSGRTQYF	TGTGCCAGCAGGGGCTGGACTAGCGGGCGTACGCAGTATTTT
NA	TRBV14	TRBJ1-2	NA	CASSRFFGVNYGYTF	TGTGCCAGCAGCCGCTTTTTCGGGGTCAACTATGGCTACACCTTC
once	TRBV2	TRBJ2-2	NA	CARGGAVSNTGELFF	TGTGCCAGAGGGGGGGCAGTTTCGAACACCGGGGAGCTGTTTTTT
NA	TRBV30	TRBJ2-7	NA	CAWGQNYEQYF	TGTGCCTGGGGACAAAACTACGAGCAGTACTTC
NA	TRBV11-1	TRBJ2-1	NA	CASSQNNEQFF	TGTGCCAGCAGCCAAAACAATGAGCAGTTCTTC
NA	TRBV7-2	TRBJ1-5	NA	CASSLEGFQPQHF	TGTGCCAGCAGCTTAGAGGGGTTCCAGCCCCAGCATTTT
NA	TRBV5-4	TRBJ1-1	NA	CASSLEGGMNTEAFF	TGTGCCAGCAGCTTGGAGGGGGGGATGAACACTGAAGCTTTCTTT
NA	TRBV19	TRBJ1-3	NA	CASIPQYSGNTIYF	TGTGCCAGTATTCCACAGTACTCTGGAAACACCATATATTTT
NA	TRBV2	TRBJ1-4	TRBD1	CASSDLTGRNEKLFF	TGTGCCAGCAGTGACCTGACAGGGAGAAATGAAAAACTGTTTTTT
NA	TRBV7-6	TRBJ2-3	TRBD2	CASSPGLAGADGTQYF	TGTGCCAGCAGCCCGGGACTAGCGGGAGCTGATGGGACGCAGTATTTT
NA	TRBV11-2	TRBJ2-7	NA	CASTRVGGTSYEQYF	TGTGCCAGCACCCGGGTGGGGGGAACCTCCTACGAGCAGTACTTC
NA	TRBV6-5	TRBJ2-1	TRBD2	CASSSYLAGGYNEQFF	TGTGCCAGCAGTTCCTACCTAGCGGGAGGTTACAATGAGCAGTTCTTC
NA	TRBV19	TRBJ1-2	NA	CASSPVAGWWYGYTF	TGTGCCAGTAGCCCAGTAGCAGGGTGGTGGTATGGCTACACCTTC
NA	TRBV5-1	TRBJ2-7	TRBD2	CASSLAGLAGALREQYF	TGCGCCAGCAGCTTGGCCGGGCTAGCGGGGGCCCTTAGGGAGCAGTACTTC
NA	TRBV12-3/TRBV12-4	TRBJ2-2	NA	CASSLRLPGELFF	TGTGCCAGCAGTTTAAGACTACCCGGGGAGCTGTTTTTT
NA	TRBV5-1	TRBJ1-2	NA	CASSWDTPSDYTF	TGCGCCAGCAGTTGGGACACCCCGAGCGACTACACCTTC
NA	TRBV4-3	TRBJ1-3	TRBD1	CASSRGTDSGNTIYF	TGCGCCAGCAGCCGCGGGACAGACTCTGGAAACACCATATATTTT